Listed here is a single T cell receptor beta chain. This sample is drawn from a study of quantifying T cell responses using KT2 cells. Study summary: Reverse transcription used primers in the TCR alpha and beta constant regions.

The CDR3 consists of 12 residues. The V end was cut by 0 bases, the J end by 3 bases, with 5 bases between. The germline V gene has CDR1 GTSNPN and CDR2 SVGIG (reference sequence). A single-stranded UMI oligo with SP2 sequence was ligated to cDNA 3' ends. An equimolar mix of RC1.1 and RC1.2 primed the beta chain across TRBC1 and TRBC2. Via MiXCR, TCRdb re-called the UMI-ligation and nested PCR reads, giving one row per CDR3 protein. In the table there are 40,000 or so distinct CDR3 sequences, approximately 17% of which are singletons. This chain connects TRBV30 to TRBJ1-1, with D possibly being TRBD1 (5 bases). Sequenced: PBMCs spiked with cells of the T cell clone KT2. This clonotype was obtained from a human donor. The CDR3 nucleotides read TGTGCCTGGAGTGTAGGGGACACTGAAGCTTTCTTT. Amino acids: CAWSVGDTEAFF. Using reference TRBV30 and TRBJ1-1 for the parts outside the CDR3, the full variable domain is SQTIHQWPATLVQPVGSPLSLECTVEGTSNPNLYWYRQAAGRGLQLLFYSVGIGQISSEVPQNLSASRPQDRQFILSSKKLLLSDSGFYLCAWSVGDTEAFFGQGTRLTVV.